This T cell receptor (beta chain) was observed in a study of blood T cell repertoires in COVID-19. Study at large: From T cells, B-cell-depleted T cells, or PBMCs came the material, which was cDNA or gDNA.

The CDR3 loop spans 12 amino acids. Between the trimmed V and J ends, which lost 5 bases and 8 bases, there was a span of 12 bases. The V gene's germline CDR1 is LNHDA and CDR2 SQIVND (reference sequence). Original processing methods: Amplification of reference gene primers provided the estimated nucleated cell counts. Sequencing used immunoSEQ multiplex PCR; TCRdb keeps in-frame clones, though not all of them. The V and J calls and clone size are taken from that table; D and trimming were inferred from the DNA. The table includes about 88,000 clones, nearly 90% detected once. The J gene is TRBJ1-1, the V gene TRBV19, with D unresolved. The sequenced material came from peripheral blood. The receptor comes from a woman aged 80 or over with acute or convalescent COVID-19. The CDR3 here is CASSPSREEAFF. DNA for the CDR3: TGTGCCAGTAGTCCGTCGAGGGAGGAAGCTTTCTTT.